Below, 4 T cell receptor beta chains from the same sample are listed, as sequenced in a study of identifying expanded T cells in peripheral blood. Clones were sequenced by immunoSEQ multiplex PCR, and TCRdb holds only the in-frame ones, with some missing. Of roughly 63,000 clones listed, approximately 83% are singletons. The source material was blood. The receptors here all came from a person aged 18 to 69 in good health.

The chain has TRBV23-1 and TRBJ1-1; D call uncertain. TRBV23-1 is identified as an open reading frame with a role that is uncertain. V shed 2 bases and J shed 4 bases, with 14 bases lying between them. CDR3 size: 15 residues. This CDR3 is CASSQLGLWGTEAFF. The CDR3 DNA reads TGCGCCAGCAGTCAACTAGGGCTCTGGGGCACTGAAGCTTTCTTT.

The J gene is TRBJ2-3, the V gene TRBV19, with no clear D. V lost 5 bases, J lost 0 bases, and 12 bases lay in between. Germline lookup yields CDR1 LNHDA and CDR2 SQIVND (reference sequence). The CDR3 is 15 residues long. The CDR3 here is CASSPWSASTDTQYF. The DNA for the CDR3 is TGTGCCAGTAGTCCCTGGTCAGCTAGCACAGATACGCAGTATTTT.

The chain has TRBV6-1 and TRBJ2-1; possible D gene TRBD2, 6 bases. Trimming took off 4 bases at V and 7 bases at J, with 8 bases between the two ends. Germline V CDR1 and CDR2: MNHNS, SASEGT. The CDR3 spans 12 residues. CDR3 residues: CASSVGGNEQFF. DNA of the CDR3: TGTGCCAGCAGTGTCGGGGGTAATGAGCAGTTCTTC.

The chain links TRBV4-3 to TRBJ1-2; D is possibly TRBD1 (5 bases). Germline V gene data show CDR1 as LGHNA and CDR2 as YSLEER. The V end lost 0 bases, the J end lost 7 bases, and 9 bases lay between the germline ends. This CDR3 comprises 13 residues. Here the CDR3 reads CASSQDLGGGYTF. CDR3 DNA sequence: TGCGCCAGCAGCCAAGATCTGGGGGGTGGCTACACCTTC.